These 20 T cell receptor beta chains were all obtained from the same sample, sequenced in a study of T-cell reconstitution after alpha-beta-depleted transplantation in children. Preparation of the TCRbeta library used unique molecular identifiers. A single record per CDR3 protein comes from TCRdb applying MiXCR to the PCR reads. The data show about 980,000 distinct CDR3 sequences, roughly 29% seen once. The starting material was PBMCs, mostly from graft donor cells, obtained 360 days after TCRalphabeta/CD19-depleted stem cell transplant. The source of these receptors is a boy younger than two who had a stem cell transplant for SCID, so the T cells may come from the graft donor.

As concerns this clonotype: A far larger clone is just one base off, so this is likely a read error. The chain recombines TRBV2 with TRBJ2-1, with D possibly matching TRBD1 (6 bases). The CDR3 covers 12 residues. CDR1 and CDR2 (germline): SNHLY, FYNNEI. Trimming cost V 6 bases and J 4 bases, with 7 bases left between them. The CDR3 DNA is TGTGCCAGCAGGCAGGGGTACAATGAGCAGTTCTTC. The encoded protein is CASRQGYNEQFF.

The chain links TRBV15 to TRBJ2-7; unclear D gene. The CDR3 extends over 14 amino acids. Trimming shortened V by 2 bases and J by 2 bases, and 10 bases separated the two germline ends. Germline V gene sequence: CDR1 LNHNV, CDR2 YYDKDF (reference sequence). The CDR3 region has the DNA TGTGCCACCAGCAGACGGCCGATTACCTACGAGCAGTACTTC. This translates into CATSRRPITYEQYF.

This clonotype has a handful of counts. This sequence joins TRBV6-5 and TRBJ1-2, with D perhaps matching TRBD1 (5 bases). Germline CDR1 MNHEY, CDR2 SVGAGI. The V gene lost 0 bases and the J gene lost 7 bases, with 9 bases spanning the gap. This CDR3 region has 13 residues. CDR3 bases: TGTGCCAGCAGTTACTCGGAGGGGACTGGCTACACCTTC. Residues: CASSYSEGTGYTF.

This clonotype was seen only a few times. V is TRBV5-6 and J is TRBJ1-1, with D hard to call. The V and J ends lost 1 base and 0 bases respectively, with 19 bases between them. The CDR3 is 18 amino acids. CDR1 is SGHDT, CDR2 YYEEEE, per germline. CDR3 nucleotides: TGTGCCAGCAGCTTGTTTATCTCGGCACTTTGGCTGAACACTGAAGCTTTCTTT. The encoded protein is CASSLFISALWLNTEAFF.

The rearrangement uses TRBV5-5 and TRBJ1-1, with 7 bases identical to TRBD1. In germline, CDR1 is SGHKS, CDR2 YYEKEE (reference sequence). V gave up 2 bases and J gave up 4 bases; unmatched junction bases: 8. The CDR3 extends over 15 amino acids. The CDR3 spells CASSLLYRGGTEAFF. CDR3 nucleotides: TGTGCCAGCAGCTTACTTTACAGGGGAGGCACTGAAGCTTTCTTT.

This clonotype was counted between two and nine times. This chain joins TRBV14 and TRBJ2-3; a possible D gene is TRBD2 (5 bases). V lost 1 base to trimming and J lost 5 bases, with 7 bases between them. The germline V gene encodes CDR1 SGHDN and CDR2 FVKESK. The CDR3 is 13 residues long. The CDR3 here is CASSQGTEDTQYF. The CDR3 nucleotides are TGTGCCAGCAGCCAAGGGACTGAAGATACGCAGTATTTT.

This chain connects TRBV19 to TRBJ2-1; perhaps TRBD1 as D (5 bases). The germline V gene encodes CDR1 LNHDA and CDR2 SQIVND (reference sequence). Deletions cut 7 bases from V and 6 bases from J, with 13 bases between. CDR3 length equals 13 residues. The CDR3 region is CASTLGHFNEQFF. CDR3 nucleotide sequence: TGTGCCAGTACTCTAGGACATTTCAATGAGCAGTTCTTC.

The rearrangement links TRBV6-5 to TRBJ2-5; D not resolved. V gave up 2 bases and J gave up 4 bases, with 11 bases separating them. The CDR3 has 14 amino acids. The germline CDR1 and CDR2 sequences are MNHEY and SVGAGI. CDR3 DNA sequence: TGTGCCAGCAGTTACGGTTCAGTAGGAGAGACCCAGTACTTC. Translation: CASSYGSVGETQYF.

This clonotype was picked up a small number of times. The V call is TRBV4-3, the J call TRBJ1-1; D unresolved. Trimming left V 1 base short and J 9 bases short, with 12 bases between. From germline, CDR1 is LGHNA and CDR2 YSLEER. This CDR3 is built from 13 residues. The CDR3 nucleotides read TGCGCCAGCAGCCAAGCCTCCGCGGGAAAAGCTTTCTTT. Its translation: CASSQASAGKAFF.

The genes are TRBV6-7 and TRBJ2-4; D gene unclear. TRBV6-7 is an open reading frame, and its role is uncertain. The V end lost 8 bases, the J end lost 0 bases, and 8 bases lay between the germline ends. CDR3 size: 13 residues. The chain's CDR3 is CASDTRAKNIQYF. CDR3 nucleotide sequence: TGTGCCAGCGATACACGAGCCAAAAACATTCAGTACTTC.

This clonotype was observed a handful of times. This chain links TRBV2 with TRBJ2-1; the match to TRBD1 covers 7 bases. The J segment lost 4 bases and the V segment lost 2 bases, leaving 11 bases of the junction unmatched. The CDR3 totals 17 residues. Germline CDR1 is SNHLY and CDR2 is FYNNEI. This chain's CDR3 is CASSERPWDRRYNEQFF. The DNA for the CDR3 is TGTGCCAGCAGTGAAAGACCTTGGGACAGAAGATACAATGAGCAGTTCTTC. The entire variable domain, with the rest obtained from reference TRBV2 and TRBJ2-1, is as follows: EPEVTQTPSHQVTQMGQEVILRCVPISNHLYFYWYRQILGQKVEFLVSFYNNEISEKSEIFDDQFSVERPDGSNFTLKIRSTKLEDSAMYFCASSERPWDRRYNEQFFGPGTRLTVL.

This clonotype came up many times. CDR3 nucleotide sequence: TGCGCCAGCAGCTTACGGGGAGGCCCCTCCTACGAGCAGTACTTC. Translation: CASSLRGGPSYEQYF. The gene calls are TRBV5-1 and TRBJ2-7; possible D gene TRBD2, 6 bases. The CDR3 has 15 residues. Trimming shortened V by 2 bases and J by 0 bases, and 12 bases separated the two germline ends. Germline V lookup: CDR1 SGHRS, CDR2 YFSETQ. The entire variable domain, with the rest obtained from reference TRBV5-1 and TRBJ2-7, is as follows: KAGVTQTPRYLIKTRGQQVTLSCSPISGHRSVSWYQQTPGQGLQFLFEYFSETQRNKGNFPGRFSGRQFSNSRSEMNVSTLELGDSALYLCASSLRGGPSYEQYFGPGTRLTVT.

A word on this clonotype: At one of its ends the junction is not consistent with the germline gene, which may arise from a read error. The V and J genes are TRBV7-9 and TRBJ1-6, with 9 bases aligning to TRBD1. CDR3 length equals 15 residues. The germline V gene has CDR1 SEHNR and CDR2 FQNEAQ (reference sequence). CDR3 coding DNA: TGTGCCAGCAGCGTGACAGGGGGAGGTAATTCACCCCTCCACTTC. Translating gives CASSVTGGGNSPLHF.

This chain connects TRBV20-1 to TRBJ1-5; weak D call: TRBD1 (5 bases). V lost 3 bases, J lost 7 bases, and 22 bases lay in between. CDR1 DFQATT and CDR2 SNEGSKA come from the germline V gene (reference sequence). The CDR3 has 16 amino acids. The DNA of the CDR3 is TGCAGTGCTAGCCTTCCGGGCGGGGCGGCAAGGCAGCCCCAGCATTTT. Protein: CSASLPGGAARQPQHF.

This rearrangement joins TRBV15 to TRBJ2-2, with unresolved D. The V and J ends lost 1 base and 4 bases respectively, with 7 bases between them. This CDR3 contains 14 residues. Germline CDR1 is LNHNV and CDR2 is YYDKDF (reference sequence). The CDR3 loop is CATSRVQITGELFF. The CDR3 DNA reads TGTGCCACCAGCAGAGTACAGATCACCGGGGAGCTGTTTTTT.

This rearrangement joins TRBV12-3 or TRBV12-4 to TRBJ2-2, with 11 bases aligning to TRBD2. The CDR3 totals 18 residues. After removal of 3 bases from V and 0 bases from J, the junction contained 6 bases not matched to a gene. The CDR3 region is CASSFSPGLAANTGELFF. The CDR3 region has the DNA TGTGCCAGCAGTTTTTCCCCGGGACTAGCGGCGAACACCGGGGAGCTGTTTTTT.

The CDR3 region is CSATGRTSGGDNEQFF. CDR3 DNA: TGCAGTGCTACCGGCCGGACTAGCGGGGGGGACAATGAGCAGTTCTTC. The rearrangement joins TRBV20-1 to TRBJ2-1, with 15 bases lining up with TRBD2. V lost 4 bases, J lost 5 bases, and 6 bases stayed unmatched. This CDR3 contains 16 residues. CDR1 is DFQATT, CDR2 SNEGSKA, per germline (reference sequence).

This clonotype was detected only a few times. The V gene is TRBV5-1, the J gene TRBJ2-1; D is tentatively TRBD1 or TRBD2 (6 bases each). Trimming took off 0 bases at V and 1 base at J, with 11 bases between the two ends. Germline CDR1 reads SGHRS; CDR2 reads YFSETQ. The CDR3 extends over 16 amino acids. Here the CDR3 DNA reads TGCGCCAGCAGCTTGGTTGGGGGGCAATCCTACAATGAGCAGTTCTTC. Encoded protein: CASSLVGGQSYNEQFF.

This chain uses TRBV12-3 or TRBV12-4 with TRBJ2-1, with TRBD1 identical over 10 bases. CDR3 length: 15 residues. J gave up 7 bases and V 8 bases, and 11 bases lay outside the gene matches. As DNA, the CDR3 is TGTGCCAGCGCAACCACCGGGACAGGGGTGAATGAGCAGTTCTTC. Protein sequence: CASATTGTGVNEQFF.

This clonotype was seen more than once but under ten times. The chain carries TRBV4-1 and TRBJ2-1; tentative D call: TRBD1 (6 bases). Germline V gene sequence: CDR1 MGHRA, CDR2 YSYEKL. The CDR3 has 16 residues. V was trimmed by 3 bases and J by 0 bases, leaving 12 bases between them. CDR3 in amino acids: CASSHTDRSSYNEQFF. The CDR3, as DNA: TGCGCCAGCAGCCACACAGACAGGAGCTCCTACAATGAGCAGTTCTTC.